A selection of T cell receptor beta chains follows, all from one sample in a study of T cells in Graves' hyperthyroidism and ophthalmopathy. TCRdb re-called the multiplex PCR reads with MiXCR, one entry per CDR3 protein. There are about 640,000 distinct CDR3 sequences in the sample; less than 25% occur only once, and about 35% lies in the top ten. Source material: blood. All receptors come from a man aged 25 to 40 with Graves' ophthalmopathy. Both conserved end residues are part of each CDR3. A D gene is named only where the DNA matches it firmly. Clone size is not always given. Where it is, it says once, few, many or a class for expanded clones.

clone size: -; V gene: TRBV5-1; J gene: TRBJ2-4; D gene: -; CDR3 protein: CASSVGEVKNIQYF; CDR3 DNA: TGCGCCAGCAGCGTGGGAGAGGTTAAAAACATTCAGTACTTC
clone size: -; V gene: TRBV30; J gene: TRBJ1-3; D gene: -; CDR3 protein: CAWNPSGSSGNTIYF; CDR3 DNA: TGTGCCTGGAATCCGAGTGGGAGCTCTGGAAACACCATATATTTT
clone size: few; V gene: TRBV4-1; J gene: TRBJ2-1; D gene: -; CDR3 protein: CASSQEIMSPRRNEQFF; CDR3 DNA: TGCGCCAGCAGCCAAGAAATTATGAGCCCAAGAAGGAATGAGCAGTTCTTC
clone size: -; V gene: TRBV18; J gene: TRBJ2-3; D gene: TRBD2; CDR3 protein: CASSPPRLAGADTQYF; CDR3 DNA: TGTGCCAGCTCACCTCCCCGACTAGCGGGAGCAGATACGCAGTATTTT
clone size: -; V gene: TRBV4-2; J gene: TRBJ2-7; D gene: -; CDR3 protein: CASSQSPLQYSSYEQYF; CDR3 DNA: TGTGCCAGCAGCCAATCTCCGCTACAGTACAGCTCCTACGAGCAGTACTTC
clone size: many; V gene: TRBV28; J gene: TRBJ1-6; D gene: -; CDR3 protein: CASSSPPSSYNSPLHF; CDR3 DNA: TGTGCCAGCAGTTCCCCTCCGAGCTCCTATAATTCACCCCTCCACTTT
clone size: many; V gene: TRBV2; J gene: TRBJ1-1; D gene: -; CDR3 protein: CASSEQNTEAFF; CDR3 DNA: TGTGCCAGCAGTGAACAGAACACTGAAGCTTTCTTT
clone size: few; V gene: TRBV10-3; J gene: TRBJ1-1; D gene: -; CDR3 protein: CAIRTGPNTEAFF; CDR3 DNA: TGTGCCATCAGAACAGGGCCGAACACTGAAGCTTTCTTT
clone size: few; V gene: TRBV15; J gene: TRBJ2-7; D gene: -; CDR3 protein: CATSRDTGRWTYEQYF; CDR3 DNA: TGTGCCACCAGCAGAGATACAGGGAGGTGGACCTACGAGCAGTACTTC
clone size: -; V gene: TRBV6-5; J gene: TRBJ2-7; D gene: TRBD2; CDR3 protein: CASSYSTSGRVLDEQYF; CDR3 DNA: TGTGCCAGCAGTTACTCGACCAGCGGGAGGGTATTGGACGAGCAGTACTTC
clone size: few; V gene: TRBV20-1; J gene: TRBJ2-7; D gene: TRBD2; CDR3 protein: CSARGTSGSPYEQYF; CDR3 DNA: TGCAGTGCTAGGGGGACTAGCGGCAGCCCCTACGAGCAGTACTTC
clone size: few; V gene: TRBV12-3/TRBV12-4; J gene: TRBJ1-5; D gene: TRBD1; CDR3 protein: CAIRGQYSNQPQHF; CDR3 DNA: TGTGCCATCAGGGGACAGTATAGCAATCAGCCCCAGCATTTT
clone size: -; V gene: TRBV6-5; J gene: TRBJ1-5; D gene: -; CDR3 protein: CASSYVRAEQPQHF; CDR3 DNA: TGTGCCAGCAGTTACGTCCGGGCTGAGCAGCCCCAGCATTTT
clone size: -; V gene: TRBV7-2; J gene: TRBJ1-2; D gene: TRBD1; CDR3 protein: CASSLSTQGAYGYTF; CDR3 DNA: TGTGCCAGCAGCCTCTCTACACAGGGGGCCTATGGCTACACCTTC
clone size: many; V gene: TRBV7-8; J gene: TRBJ1-1; D gene: TRBD1; CDR3 protein: CASSLGQGEAEAFF; CDR3 DNA: TGTGCCAGCAGCCTAGGACAGGGTGAGGCTGAAGCTTTCTTT
clone size: few; V gene: TRBV29-1; J gene: TRBJ2-1; D gene: -; CDR3 protein: CSVEGPGTYNEQFF; CDR3 DNA: TGCAGCGTTGAGGGCCCAGGGACCTACAATGAGCAGTTCTTC
clone size: few; V gene: TRBV6-1; J gene: TRBJ2-2; D gene: TRBD1; CDR3 protein: CASSSRQGFDTGELFF; CDR3 DNA: TGTGCCAGCAGCTCTAGACAGGGGTTTGACACCGGGGAGCTGTTTTTT
clone size: -; V gene: TRBV2; J gene: TRBJ2-3; D gene: -; CDR3 protein: CASSEVGTGEDTQYF; CDR3 DNA: TGTGCCAGCAGTGAAGTAGGGACTGGCGAAGATACGCAGTATTTT
clone size: few; V gene: TRBV5-1; J gene: TRBJ1-4; D gene: -; CDR3 protein: CASSIGGAAGTNEKLFF; CDR3 DNA: TGCGCCAGCAGCATCGGCGGGGCAGCCGGGACTAATGAAAAACTGTTTTTT
clone size: few; V gene: TRBV20-1; J gene: TRBJ2-7; D gene: -; CDR3 protein: CSASDVSGSYEQYF; CDR3 DNA: TGCAGTGCTAGTGATGTTAGCGGCTCCTACGAGCAGTACTTC
clone size: few; V gene: TRBV7-9; J gene: TRBJ2-2; D gene: TRBD2; CDR3 protein: CASSFTSGYTGELFF; CDR3 DNA: TGTGCCAGCAGCTTCACTAGCGGGTACACCGGGGAGCTGTTTTTT
clone size: many; V gene: TRBV2; J gene: TRBJ1-6; D gene: -; CDR3 protein: CASSEDGLSYNSPLHF; CDR3 DNA: TGTGCCAGCAGTGAAGACGGCCTCTCCTATAATTCACCCCTCCACTTT
clone size: many; V gene: TRBV30; J gene: TRBJ1-1; D gene: -; CDR3 protein: CAWRAGILNTEAFF; CDR3 DNA: TGTGCCTGGAGAGCCGGGATCCTGAACACTGAAGCTTTCTTT
clone size: many; V gene: TRBV12-3/TRBV12-4; J gene: TRBJ2-7; D gene: -; CDR3 protein: CASSSGLGQYF; CDR3 DNA: TGTGCCAGCAGTTCGGGCCTCGGGCAGTACTTC
clone size: many; V gene: TRBV28; J gene: TRBJ1-4; D gene: TRBD1; CDR3 protein: CASSSQVPGQGPNEKLFF; CDR3 DNA: TGTGCCAGCAGTTCCCAAGTCCCGGGACAGGGACCAAATGAAAAACTGTTTTTT
clone size: -; V gene: TRBV4-3; J gene: TRBJ2-5; D gene: TRBD2; CDR3 protein: CASSQGPAGQETQYF; CDR3 DNA: TGCGCCAGCAGCCAAGGGCCAGCGGGGCAAGAGACCCAGTACTTC
clone size: few; V gene: TRBV10-2; J gene: TRBJ2-7; D gene: -; CDR3 protein: CASSHQFGVEQYF; CDR3 DNA: TGCGCCAGCAGCCACCAATTCGGGGTCGAGCAGTACTTC
clone size: -; V gene: TRBV4-1; J gene: TRBJ2-3; D gene: -; CDR3 protein: CASSQDRVYRQLSSTDTQYF; CDR3 DNA: TGCGCCAGCAGCCAAGATAGGGTATATCGGCAGTTATCTAGCACAGATACGCAGTATTTT
clone size: many; V gene: TRBV11-2; J gene: TRBJ2-1; D gene: -; CDR3 protein: CASSFGGWNEQFF; CDR3 DNA: TGTGCCAGCAGCTTTGGCGGGTGGAATGAGCAGTTCTTC
clone size: -; V gene: TRBV7-2; J gene: TRBJ1-2; D gene: TRBD1; CDR3 protein: CASSPAGTGAFYGYTF; CDR3 DNA: TGTGCCAGCAGCCCGGCCGGGACAGGGGCCTTCTATGGCTACACCTTC
clone size: many; V gene: TRBV5-1; J gene: TRBJ2-7; D gene: TRBD2; CDR3 protein: CASSLAGRSEQYF; CDR3 DNA: TGCGCCAGCAGCTTGGCCGGGAGGTCCGAGCAGTACTTC
clone size: -; V gene: TRBV2; J gene: TRBJ2-1; D gene: TRBD1; CDR3 protein: CASSEHRGPHNEQFF; CDR3 DNA: TGTGCCAGCAGTGAACACAGGGGGCCCCACAATGAGCAGTTCTTC
clone size: few; V gene: TRBV28; J gene: TRBJ2-7; D gene: TRBD2; CDR3 protein: CASSPRTSFYEQYF; CDR3 DNA: TGTGCCAGCAGTCCGCGGACTAGTTTCTACGAGCAGTACTTC
clone size: many; V gene: TRBV20-1; J gene: TRBJ2-1; D gene: TRBD1; CDR3 protein: CSAFFRDRGPDEQFF; CDR3 DNA: TGCAGTGCTTTCTTCCGGGACAGGGGGCCGGATGAGCAGTTCTTC
clone size: -; V gene: TRBV27; J gene: TRBJ2-6; D gene: TRBD2; CDR3 protein: CATIILKREGQAGANVLTF; CDR3 DNA: TGTGCCACCATCATATTAAAGCGGGAGGGCCAGGCTGGGGCCAACGTCCTGACTTTC
clone size: -; V gene: TRBV19; J gene: TRBJ2-5; D gene: -; CDR3 protein: CASSLGGAVQETQYF; CDR3 DNA: TGTGCCAGTAGCCTAGGGGGAGCCGTCCAAGAGACCCAGTACTTC
clone size: many; V gene: TRBV28; J gene: TRBJ1-2; D gene: -; CDR3 protein: CASSSLSYGYTF; CDR3 DNA: TGTGCCAGCAGTAGTTTATCCTATGGCTACACCTTC
clone size: many; V gene: TRBV6-2/TRBV6-3; J gene: TRBJ1-1; D gene: TRBD1; CDR3 protein: CASSYPRDRGTVYVNTEAFF; CDR3 DNA: TGTGCCAGCAGTTACCCACGGGACAGGGGTACGGTTTACGTGAACACTGAAGCTTTCTTT
clone size: few; V gene: TRBV6-2/TRBV6-3; J gene: TRBJ2-4; D gene: TRBD1; CDR3 protein: CASRDRGAKNIQYF; CDR3 DNA: TGTGCCAGCCGGGACAGGGGAGCCAAAAACATTCAGTACTTC
clone size: many; V gene: TRBV6-2/TRBV6-3; J gene: TRBJ1-5; D gene: TRBD1; CDR3 protein: CASSYPGQGGGSNQPQHF; CDR3 DNA: TGTGCCAGCAGTTACCCGGGACAGGGAGGAGGTAGCAATCAGCCCCAGCATTTT
clone size: few; V gene: TRBV18; J gene: TRBJ2-1; D gene: TRBD2; CDR3 protein: CASSLTGTSDYNEQFF; CDR3 DNA: TGTGCCAGCTCTCTAACCGGGACTAGCGATTACAATGAGCAGTTCTTC
clone size: many; V gene: TRBV29-1; J gene: TRBJ1-2; D gene: -; CDR3 protein: CSVELAQGTYGYTF; CDR3 DNA: TGCAGCGTTGAATTGGCCCAGGGGACCTATGGCTACACCTTC
clone size: few; V gene: TRBV20-1; J gene: TRBJ2-5; D gene: -; CDR3 protein: CSAPDYQLGVKTQYF; CDR3 DNA: TGCAGTGCCCCAGATTACCAACTAGGGGTGAAAACCCAGTACTTC
clone size: -; V gene: TRBV7-9; J gene: TRBJ1-5; D gene: TRBD1; CDR3 protein: CASSLGGQGDQPQHF; CDR3 DNA: TGTGCCAGCAGCTTGGGAGGACAGGGGGATCAGCCCCAGCATTTT
clone size: -; V gene: TRBV6-2/TRBV6-3; J gene: TRBJ2-1; D gene: -; CDR3 protein: CASSLWGSDEQFF; CDR3 DNA: TGTGCCAGCAGTCTCTGGGGTTCCGATGAGCAGTTCTTC
clone size: many; V gene: TRBV20-1; J gene: TRBJ1-1; D gene: -; CDR3 protein: CSVQRVASEAFF; CDR3 DNA: TGCAGTGTCCAGAGAGTGGCCAGCGAAGCTTTCTTT
clone size: many; V gene: TRBV20-1; J gene: TRBJ2-1; D gene: TRBD2; CDR3 protein: CSARYLAGGYNEQFF; CDR3 DNA: TGCAGTGCTAGATATCTAGCGGGAGGGTACAATGAGCAGTTCTTC
clone size: -; V gene: TRBV6-1; J gene: TRBJ1-1; D gene: -; CDR3 protein: CASSGKEAFF; CDR3 DNA: TGTGCCAGCAGCGGGAAAGAAGCTTTCTTT
clone size: -; V gene: TRBV10-1; J gene: TRBJ1-6; D gene: TRBD1; CDR3 protein: CASSGGTEMSPLHF; CDR3 DNA: TGCGCCAGCAGTGGGGGGACAGAGATGTCACCCCTCCACTTT
clone size: -; V gene: TRBV11-2; J gene: TRBJ2-5; D gene: TRBD2; CDR3 protein: CASSGRDYEETQYF; CDR3 DNA: TGTGCCAGCAGCGGCCGGGACTATGAAGAGACCCAGTACTTC